This T cell receptor beta chain appears in the sequencing data of a study of blood T cell repertoires in COVID-19. In the study overall: Donors in the United States, Italy and Spain gave samples during acute or convalescent COVID-19.

The CDR3 covers 14 residues. Germline V gene lookup returns CDR1 ENHRY and CDR2 SYGVKD. V lost 0 bases to trimming and J lost 6 bases, with 10 bases between them. Original data processing: Quantification of nucleated cells was approximated via reference gene primer amplification. The assay was immunoSEQ multiplex PCR, and TCRdb's table has in-frame clones only and misses some. V and J calls and clone size are as listed in that table; D and trimming were resolved from the DNA. The sample includes approximately 130,000 clones, around nine tenths of them seen just once. Sequenced: peripheral blood. This sequence was found in a woman in her forties or fifties with acute or convalescent COVID-19. The chain employs TRBV10-3 and TRBJ2-3; D call uncertain. In nucleotides, the CDR3 is TGTGCCATCAGTGAGTCTGTCGAGCCGGATACGCAGTATTTT. Amino acid sequence: CAISESVEPDTQYF.